The rows below give T cell receptor beta chains drawn from one sample of a study of T cells in Graves' hyperthyroidism and ophthalmopathy. In TCRdb, the multiplex PCR reads were re-called with MiXCR into one record per CDR3 protein. The table lists about 840,000 distinct CDR3 sequences, around 39% of them singletons, with about 9% in the top ten. Sequenced sample: blood. These receptors all come from a man aged 18 to 29 with Graves' hyperthyroidism. CDR3s include the opening cysteine and the closing phenylalanine or tryptophan. Each record gives: clone size, V gene, D gene, J gene, CDR3 DNA, CDR3 protein. The D gene is left open where the match is weak. Some rows have no size entry. The others give once, few or many, or a class for an expanded clone.

>NA|TRBV19|NA|TRBJ1-6
TGTGCCAGATGTTCGGTATTTCTCCACAACTCCTATAATTCACCCCTCCACTTT
CARCSVFLHNSYNSPLHF
>NA|TRBV9|NA|TRBJ2-6
TGTGCCAGCAGCGTAGTAAGGAACACTGAAGCTTTC
CASSVVRNTEAF
>NA|TRBV6-5|NA|TRBJ1-3
TGTGCCATTGGGGGGTTTGGAAACACCATATATTTT
CAIGGFGNTIYF
>NA|TRBV12-3/TRBV12-4|NA|TRBJ2-5
TGTGCCGGCACCACTAGAGGGGTGGAGACCCAGTACTTC
CAGTTRGVETQYF
>many|TRBV24-1|TRBD1|TRBJ2-7
TGTGCCACCAGTGATCCCCCGGGACAGCACTCCTACGAGCAGTACTTC
CATSDPPGQHSYEQYF
>NA|TRBV5-1|TRBD2|TRBJ2-5
TGCGCCAGCAACCAAGGATCGGGGACTAGCGGGGCTACCCAGTACTTC
CASNQGSGTSGATQYF
>NA|TRBV5-1|NA|TRBJ1-1
TGCGCCAGCAGCGGGGGCTCGAACACTGAAGCTTTCTTT
CASSGGSNTEAFF
>NA|TRBV15|NA|TRBJ1-2
TGTGCCACCAGCAGAGAAGACAGTCCGGCTAACTATGGCTACACCTTC
CATSREDSPANYGYTF
>NA|TRBV6-1|TRBD1|TRBJ1-4
TGTGCCAGCAGCGGGGGGGGACAGGGGAATGAAAAACTGTTTTTT
CASSGGGQGNEKLFF
>few|TRBV4-1|NA|TRBJ1-5
TGCGCCAGCAGCCAAACCTACCTTAGCAATCAGCCCCAGCATTTT
CASSQTYLSNQPQHF
>many|TRBV11-2|NA|TRBJ1-1
TGTGCCAGCAGCTTAGTGCCAGGCACTGAAGCTTTCTTT
CASSLVPGTEAFF
>NA|TRBV20-1|NA|TRBJ1-1
TGCAGTGTCAGCCGAAGGGCCGGACACTCCTTGAACACTGAAGCTTTCTTT
CSVSRRAGHSLNTEAFF
>NA|TRBV12-3/TRBV12-4|TRBD1|TRBJ1-2
TGTGCCAGCAGTTTCCAGGACAGGTTTTATGGCTACACCTTC
CASSFQDRFYGYTF
>NA|TRBV20-1|NA|TRBJ2-7
TGCAGCACCCTAAAGGGGCCGATGAGCGAGCAGTACTTC
CSTLKGPMSEQYF
>NA|TRBV24-1|NA|TRBJ2-7
TGTGCCACCAGTGAGAGACAGCCGGGTGGTACAACCTACGAGCAGTACTTC
CATSERQPGGTTYEQYF
>few|TRBV5-1|NA|TRBJ1-1
TGTGCCAGCAGGGGACGGGGTGGGGAGGCTTTCTTT
CASRGRGGEAFF
>NA|TRBV19|NA|TRBJ1-5
TGTGCCTGGAGTGGAGGGACCCCAAATCAGCCCCAGCATTTT
CAWSGGTPNQPQHF
>many|TRBV7-9|NA|TRBJ1-1
TGTGCCAGCAGCTCCCATTCCACTGAAGCTTTCTTT
CASSSHSTEAFF
>many|TRBV10-3|TRBD2|TRBJ2-7
TGTGCCATCAGCCCCGGGGGGGACGAGCAGTACTTC
CAISPGGDEQYF
>many|TRBV19|TRBD2|TRBJ2-6
TGTGCCAGTAGTATCGGGACTAGCGGGATGACTTTC
CASSIGTSGMTF
>NA|TRBV2|TRBD1|TRBJ2-7
TGTGCCAGCATTCCCGAGGGGGCTCCAGGGGAGCAGTACTTC
CASIPEGAPGEQYF
>NA|TRBV29-1|NA|TRBJ2-7
TGCAGCTCATCAGACTACGAGCAGTACTTC
CSSSDYEQYF
>NA|TRBV11-2|NA|TRBJ2-7
TGTGCCAGCAGCTTATATGGGGGGAACTACGAGCAGTACTTC
CASSLYGGNYEQYF
>NA|TRBV4-3|NA|TRBJ2-5
TGCGCCAGCAGCCAAGATCGGGCGAGGGACCAAGAGACCCAGTACTTC
CASSQDRARDQETQYF
>NA|TRBV10-3|TRBD1|TRBJ2-2
TGTGCCAGCCAAACAGGGGGCACCGGGGAGCTGTTTTTT
CASQTGGTGELFF
>NA|TRBV10-3|TRBD1|TRBJ1-1
TGTGCCATCGGGACAGAGGGAGAGGACACTGAAGCTTTCTTT
CAIGTEGEDTEAFF
>many|TRBV4-1|NA|TRBJ1-6
TGCGCCAGCAGCCAAGATTCACCCCTCCACTTT
CASSQDSPLHF
>NA|TRBV7-2|TRBD2|TRBJ2-5
TGTGCCAGCAGCTTATGGTCTGGCGGGGGAGGAGAGACCCAGTACTTC
CASSLWSGGGGETQYF
>many|TRBV20-1|NA|TRBJ1-1
TGCAGTGCTCACAGGAACACTGAAGCTTTCTTT
CSAHRNTEAFF
>NA|TRBV5-1|NA|TRBJ2-6
TGCGCCAGCAGCCTGGGGGTGGACGGCTCTGGGGCCAACGTCCTGACTTTC
CASSLGVDGSGANVLTF